The 5 T cell receptor beta chains presented below share a single source sample, sequenced in a study of cytomegalovirus exposure and HLA in healthy donors. The PCR contained 60 Vbeta and 13 Jbeta primers. Only in-frame clones appear in the TCRdb table, and some are missing; sequencing was by immunoSEQ multiplex PCR. Of fewer than 140,000 clones in the sample, about 70% are singletons; the top ten hold roughly 2.8%. The sequencing sample was made of PBMCs. The receptors were sampled from a female donor in good health and CMV-seronegative.

The V call is TRBV30, the J call TRBJ2-1; 9 nucleotides match TRBD2. J lost 3 bases, V lost 5 bases, and 5 bases had no gene match. The CDR3 has 14 residues. Germline lookup yields CDR1 GTSNPN and CDR2 SVGIG (reference sequence). Here the CDR3 DNA reads TGTGCCTGGGGAGTTAGCGGGGGCTACAATGAGCAGTTCTTC. This sequence encodes CAWGVSGGYNEQFF.

CDR3 nucleotides: TGTGCCAGCAGTGTAGTGTCGGTCAGGGGCTACACCTTC. As protein: CASSVVSVRGYTF. The J gene is TRBJ1-2, the V gene TRBV2; D is undetermined. Germline V gene lookup returns CDR1 SNHLY and CDR2 FYNNEI. The CDR3 runs to 13 residues. The V gene lost 4 bases and the J gene lost 8 bases, with 14 bases spanning the gap.

The V gene is TRBV7-9, the J gene TRBJ2-2; 8 nucleotides line up with TRBD1. CDR1 is SEHNR, CDR2 FQNEAQ, per germline (reference sequence). The CDR3 runs 15 residues. The ends lost 1 base at V and 6 bases at J; junction bases unmatched: 4. CDR3 in DNA: TGTGCCAGCAGCTTAGGGACAGGGTTGGCCGGGGAGCTGTTTTTT. Encoded protein: CASSLGTGLAGELFF. The entire variable domain, with the rest obtained from reference TRBV7-9 and TRBJ2-2, is as follows: DTGVSQNPRHKITKRGQNVTFRCDPISEHNRLYWYRQTLGQGPEFLTYFQNEAQLEKSRLLSDRFSAERPKGSFSTLEIQRTEQGDSAMYLCASSLGTGLAGELFFGEGSRLTVL.

This chain uses TRBV6-1 with TRBJ1-1, with 7 bases that match TRBD1. The CDR3 has 13 amino acids. CDR1 MNHNS and CDR2 SASEGT come from the germline V gene. V lost 6 bases and J lost 4; bases outside the gene matches: 5. The CDR3 nucleotides are TGTGCCAGCAGGAAACAGGGGAGCACTGAAGCTTTCTTT. Protein sequence: CASRKQGSTEAFF.

The gene calls are TRBV5-1 and TRBJ2-1; no reliable D call. Trimming left V 2 bases short and J 0 bases short, with 6 bases between. CDR1 and CDR2 (germline): SGHRS, YFSETQ. This CDR3 has 14 residues. The CDR3 DNA reads TGCGCCAGCAGCTTTAGGAGCTCCTACAATGAGCAGTTCTTC. It is translated as CASSFRSSYNEQFF.